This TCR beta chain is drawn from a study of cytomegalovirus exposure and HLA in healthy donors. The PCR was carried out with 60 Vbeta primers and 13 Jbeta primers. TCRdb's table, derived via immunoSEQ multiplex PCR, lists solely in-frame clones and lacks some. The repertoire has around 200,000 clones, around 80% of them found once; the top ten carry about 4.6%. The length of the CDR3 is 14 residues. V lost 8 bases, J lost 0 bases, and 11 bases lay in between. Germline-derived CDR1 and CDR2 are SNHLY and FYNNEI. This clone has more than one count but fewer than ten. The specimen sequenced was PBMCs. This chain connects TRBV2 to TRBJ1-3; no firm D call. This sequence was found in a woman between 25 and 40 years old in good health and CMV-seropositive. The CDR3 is CASCSYSSGNTIYF. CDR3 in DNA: TGTGCCAGCTGTAGCTATTCCTCTGGAAACACCATATATTTT.